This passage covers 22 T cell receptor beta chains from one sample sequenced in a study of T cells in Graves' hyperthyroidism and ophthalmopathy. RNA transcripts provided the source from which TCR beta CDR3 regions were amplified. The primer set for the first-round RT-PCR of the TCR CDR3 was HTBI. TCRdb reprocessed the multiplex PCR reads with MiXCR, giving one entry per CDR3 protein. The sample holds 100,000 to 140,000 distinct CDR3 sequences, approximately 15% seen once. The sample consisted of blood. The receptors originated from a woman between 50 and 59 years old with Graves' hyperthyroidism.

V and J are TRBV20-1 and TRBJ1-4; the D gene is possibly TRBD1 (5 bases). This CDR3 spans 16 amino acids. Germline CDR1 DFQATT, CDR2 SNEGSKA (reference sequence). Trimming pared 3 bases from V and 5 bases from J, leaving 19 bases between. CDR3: CSASRVPGTENEKLFF. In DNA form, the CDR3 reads TGCAGTGCTAGTAGGGTTCCCGGGACGGAGAATGAAAAACTGTTTTTT.

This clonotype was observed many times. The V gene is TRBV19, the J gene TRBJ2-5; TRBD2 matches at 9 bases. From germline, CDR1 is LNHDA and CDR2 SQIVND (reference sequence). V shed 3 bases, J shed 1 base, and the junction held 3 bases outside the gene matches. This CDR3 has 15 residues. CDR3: CASSIGLASQETQYF. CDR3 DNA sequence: TGTGCCAGTAGTATCGGACTAGCGAGCCAAGAGACCCAGTACTTC.

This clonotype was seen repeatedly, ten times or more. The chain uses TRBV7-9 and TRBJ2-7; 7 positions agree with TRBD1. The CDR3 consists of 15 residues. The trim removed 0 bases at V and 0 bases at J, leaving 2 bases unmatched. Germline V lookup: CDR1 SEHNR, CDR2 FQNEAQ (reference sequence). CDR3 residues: CASSLAGGRSYEQYF. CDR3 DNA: TGTGCCAGCAGCTTAGCAGGGGGCCGCTCCTACGAGCAGTACTTC.

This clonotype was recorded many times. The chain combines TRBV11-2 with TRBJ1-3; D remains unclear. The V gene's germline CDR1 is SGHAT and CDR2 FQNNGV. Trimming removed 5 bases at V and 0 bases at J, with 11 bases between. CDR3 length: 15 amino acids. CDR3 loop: CASSRGLGSGNTIYF. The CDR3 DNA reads TGTGCCAGCAGCAGAGGACTGGGCTCTGGAAACACCATATATTTT.

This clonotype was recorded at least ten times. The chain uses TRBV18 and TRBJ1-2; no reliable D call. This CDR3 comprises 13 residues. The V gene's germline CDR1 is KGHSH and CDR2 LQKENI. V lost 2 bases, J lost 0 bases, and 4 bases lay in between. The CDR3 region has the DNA TGTGCCAGCTCACCAGACCCTAACTATGGCTACACCTTC. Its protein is CASSPDPNYGYTF. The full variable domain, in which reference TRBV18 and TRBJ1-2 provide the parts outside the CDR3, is NAGVMQNPRHLVRRRGQEARLRCSPMKGHSHVYWYRQLPEEGLKFMVYLQKENIIDESGMPKERFSAEFPKEGPSILRIQQVVRGDSAAYFCASSPDPNYGYTFGSGTRLTVV.

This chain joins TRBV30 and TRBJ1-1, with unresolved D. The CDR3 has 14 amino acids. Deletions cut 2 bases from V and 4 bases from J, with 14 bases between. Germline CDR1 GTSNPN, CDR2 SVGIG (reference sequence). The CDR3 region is CAWSQRVRSTEAFF. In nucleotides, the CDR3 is TGTGCCTGGAGTCAGAGGGTTAGGAGCACTGAAGCTTTCTTT.

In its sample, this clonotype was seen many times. CDR3 DNA sequence: TGTGCCAGCAGTCCATCGCTAGCGGGGTACCAAGAGACCCAGTACTTC. This sequence encodes CASSPSLAGYQETQYF. The V gene is TRBV12-3 or TRBV12-4, the J gene TRBJ2-5; TRBD2 matches at 9 bases. J gave up 0 bases and V 5 bases, and 7 bases lay outside the gene matches. There are 16 residues in the CDR3.

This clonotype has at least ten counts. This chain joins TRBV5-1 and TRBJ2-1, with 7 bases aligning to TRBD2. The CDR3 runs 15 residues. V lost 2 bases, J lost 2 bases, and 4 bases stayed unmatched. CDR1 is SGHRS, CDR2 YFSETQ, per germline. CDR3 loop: CASSFEGGPYNEQFF. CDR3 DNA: TGCGCCAGCAGCTTCGAGGGAGGGCCCTACAATGAGCAGTTCTTC.

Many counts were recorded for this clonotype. CDR3 DNA sequence: TGTGCCAGCAGCTCCGACGGGACTAGCGGGAACACCGGGGAGCTGTTTTTT. It yields the protein CASSSDGTSGNTGELFF. The chain links TRBV7-6 to TRBJ2-2, with TRBD2 matching over 11 bases. Germline V gene sequence: CDR1 SGHVS, CDR2 FNYEAQ. The ends lost 4 bases at V and 1 base at J; junction bases unmatched: 5. The CDR3 has 17 residues.

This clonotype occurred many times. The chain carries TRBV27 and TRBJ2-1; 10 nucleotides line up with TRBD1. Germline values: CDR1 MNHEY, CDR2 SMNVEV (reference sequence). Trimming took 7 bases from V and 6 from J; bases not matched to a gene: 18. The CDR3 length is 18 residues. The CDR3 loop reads CASIPGQGKSREGNEQFF. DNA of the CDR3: TGTGCCAGCATCCCGGGACAGGGGAAGTCGAGGGAGGGCAATGAGCAGTTCTTC.

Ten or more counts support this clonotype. CDR3: CASSGGGPRRTEAFF. The CDR3 nucleotides are TGTGCCAGCAGCGGGGGAGGTCCCCGCCGCACTGAAGCTTTCTTT. This chain connects TRBV7-9 to TRBJ1-1; D possibly corresponds to TRBD1 (5 bases). Trimming shortened V by 5 bases and J by 4 bases, and 17 bases separated the two germline ends. This CDR3 contains 15 residues. Germline V gene sequence: CDR1 SEHNR, CDR2 FQNEAQ (reference sequence).

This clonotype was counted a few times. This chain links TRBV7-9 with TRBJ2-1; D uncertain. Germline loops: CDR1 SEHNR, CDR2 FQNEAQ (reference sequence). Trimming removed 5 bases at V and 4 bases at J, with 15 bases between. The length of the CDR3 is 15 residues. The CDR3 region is CASSPRGQTYNEQFF. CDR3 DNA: TGTGCCAGCAGCCCCCGCGGTCAAACGTACAATGAGCAGTTCTTC.

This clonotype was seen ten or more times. The CDR3 protein is CSARDRMGSNEQFF. The DNA of the CDR3 is TGCAGTGCTAGAGATCGTATGGGCTCCAATGAGCAGTTCTTC. The chain is built from TRBV20-1 and TRBJ2-1, with D uncertain. V lost 0 bases and J 6 bases, leaving 12 bases between the germline ends. Germline loops: CDR1 DFQATT, CDR2 SNEGSKA (reference sequence). This CDR3 is 14 amino acids long.

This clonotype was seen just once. DNA for the CDR3: TGTGCCAGCAGCCCTTTGCGGGACGGGGGCGAGCAGTACTTC. Translating it yields CASSPLRDGGEQYF. The chain combines TRBV3-1 with TRBJ2-7; weak D call: TRBD2 (6 bases). The CDR3 length is 14 residues. Deletions cut 4 bases from V and 6 bases from J, with 16 bases between. Germline V lookup: CDR1 LGHDT, CDR2 YNNKEL (reference sequence).

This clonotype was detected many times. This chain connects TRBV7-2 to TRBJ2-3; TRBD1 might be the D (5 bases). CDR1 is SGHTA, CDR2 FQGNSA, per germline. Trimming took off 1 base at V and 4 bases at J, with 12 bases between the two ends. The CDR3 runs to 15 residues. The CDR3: CASSLVGMTADTQYF. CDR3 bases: TGTGCCAGCAGCTTAGTTGGAATGACAGCAGATACGCAGTATTTT. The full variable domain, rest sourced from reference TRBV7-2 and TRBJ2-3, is GAGVSQSPSNKVTEKGKDVELRCDPISGHTALYWYRQSLGQGLEFLIYFQGNSAPDKSGLPSDRFSAERTGGSVSTLTIQRTQQEDSAVYLCASSLVGMTADTQYFGPGTRLTVL.

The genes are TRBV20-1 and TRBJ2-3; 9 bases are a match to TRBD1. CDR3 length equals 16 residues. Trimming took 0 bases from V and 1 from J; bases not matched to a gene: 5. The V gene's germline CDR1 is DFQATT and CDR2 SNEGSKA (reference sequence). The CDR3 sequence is CSARDLRQGGTDTQYF. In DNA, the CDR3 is TGCAGTGCTAGAGATCTCCGACAGGGGGGCACAGATACGCAGTATTTT.

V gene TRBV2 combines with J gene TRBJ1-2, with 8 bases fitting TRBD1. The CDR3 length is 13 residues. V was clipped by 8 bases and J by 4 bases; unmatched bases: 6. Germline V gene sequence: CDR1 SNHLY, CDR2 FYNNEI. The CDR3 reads CASGGQEVYGYTF. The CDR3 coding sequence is TGTGCCAGCGGGGGACAGGAGGTCTATGGCTACACCTTC.

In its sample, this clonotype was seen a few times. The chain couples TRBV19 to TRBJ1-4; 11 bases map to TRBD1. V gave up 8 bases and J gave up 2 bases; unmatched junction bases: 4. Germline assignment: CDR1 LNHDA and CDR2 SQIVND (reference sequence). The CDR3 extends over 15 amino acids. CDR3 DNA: TGTGCCAGTCGGGACAGGGGGGCGACTAATGAAAAACTGTTTTTT. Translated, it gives CASRDRGATNEKLFF.

DNA for the CDR3: TGTGCCAGCAGCTTAAATGGACAGGGGGCCGCCTTCGATGAGCAGTTCTTC. Encoded protein: CASSLNGQGAAFDEQFF. The chain carries TRBV7-8 and TRBJ2-1; TRBD1 agrees at 11 bases. CDR1 is SGHVS, CDR2 FQNEAQ, per germline. Trimming took 2 bases from V and 8 from J; bases not matched to a gene: 11. The CDR3 extends over 17 amino acids.

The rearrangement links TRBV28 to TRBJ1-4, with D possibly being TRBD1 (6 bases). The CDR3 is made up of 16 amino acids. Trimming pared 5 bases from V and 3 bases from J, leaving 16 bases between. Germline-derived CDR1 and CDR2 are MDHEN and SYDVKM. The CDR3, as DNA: TGTGCCAGCAGTCCAGCCGGGGGGCTATCTAATGAAAAACTGTTTTTT. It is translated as CASSPAGGLSNEKLFF.

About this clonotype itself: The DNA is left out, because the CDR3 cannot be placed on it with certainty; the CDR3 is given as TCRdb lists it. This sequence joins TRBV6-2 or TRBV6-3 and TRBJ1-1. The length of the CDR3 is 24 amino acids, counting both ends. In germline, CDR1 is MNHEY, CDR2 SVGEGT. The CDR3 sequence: CASSSLAGADEQYFGPGRASEAFF.

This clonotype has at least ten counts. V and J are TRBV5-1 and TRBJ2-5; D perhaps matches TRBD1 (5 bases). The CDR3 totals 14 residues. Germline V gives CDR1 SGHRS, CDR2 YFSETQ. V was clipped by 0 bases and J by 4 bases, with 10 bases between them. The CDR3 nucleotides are TGCGCCAGCAGCTTGGGACAGTTTATAGAGACCCAGTACTTC. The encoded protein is CASSLGQFIETQYF.